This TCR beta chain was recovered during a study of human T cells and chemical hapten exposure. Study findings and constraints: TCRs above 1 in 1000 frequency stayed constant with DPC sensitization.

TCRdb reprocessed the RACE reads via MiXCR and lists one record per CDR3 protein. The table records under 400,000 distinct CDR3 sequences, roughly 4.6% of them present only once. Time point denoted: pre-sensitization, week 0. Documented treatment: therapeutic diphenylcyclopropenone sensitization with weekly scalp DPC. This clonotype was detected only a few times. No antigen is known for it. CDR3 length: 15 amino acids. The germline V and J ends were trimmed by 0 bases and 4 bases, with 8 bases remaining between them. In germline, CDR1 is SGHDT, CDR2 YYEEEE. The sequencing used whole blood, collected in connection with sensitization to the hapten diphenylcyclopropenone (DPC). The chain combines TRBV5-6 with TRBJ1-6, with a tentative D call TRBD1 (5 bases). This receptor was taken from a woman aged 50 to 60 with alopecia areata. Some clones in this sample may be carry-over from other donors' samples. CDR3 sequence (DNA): TGTGCCAGCAGCTTGGTTGCAGGGTATAATTCACCCCTCCACTTT. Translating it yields CASSLVAGYNSPLHF. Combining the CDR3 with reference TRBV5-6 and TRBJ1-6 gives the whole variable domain DAGVTQSPTHLIKTRGQQVTLRCSPKSGHDTVSWYQQALGQGPQFIFQYYEEEERQRGNFPDRFSGHQFPNYSSELNVNALLLGDSALYLCASSLVAGYNSPLHFGNGTRLTVT.